The table lists the clone carrying this TCR beta chain with many counts. The antigen is unknown. The data stem from a study of CD8 T cells in ankylosing spondylitis. Study-level points and caveats: In peripheral blood, disease-linked CD8+ clones occurred at relatively low frequencies. Disease-linked clones reportedly concentrated significantly in matched ankylosing spondylitis synovial fluid.

V was pared by 7 bases and J by 2 bases, with 17 bases between. The CDR3 contains 15 residues. Germline V gives CDR1 LNHNV, CDR2 YYDKDF (reference sequence). TCRdb re-analysed the 5' RACE reads in MiXCR, keeping a single row per CDR3 protein. The sample has some 250,000 distinct CDR3 sequences; about 10% are singletons. The clonotype originates from a male donor with ankylosing spondylitis or in good health (not recorded which). The sample comprised blood, either unsorted or a sorted T cell fraction (not recorded which). J is TRBJ2-5 and V is TRBV15; D call uncertain. The DNA for the CDR3 is TGTGCCACCACCCCCCGAACGGCTCCGCAAGAGACCCAGTACTTC. Protein: CATTPRTAPQETQYF.